The 19 T cell receptor beta chains presented below share a single source sample, sequenced in a study of blood T cells in healthy people across ages. The second PCR ran about 6 to 12 cycles with a sample-barcoded 5' primer and J-beta primers. TCRdb used MiXCR to reprocess the 5' RACE reads, holding one entry per CDR3 protein. The sample includes 500,000 to 650,000 distinct CDR3 sequences, roughly a quarter of them seen just once. These data are also associated with another study on T cells of mothers and their children.

The sequencing input was blood. Receptor source: a boy younger than 10 in good health.

This clonotype was counted only a few times. The gene calls are TRBV20-1 and TRBJ2-3; perhaps TRBD2 as D (5 bases). The V end lost 3 bases, the J end lost 6 bases, and 10 bases lay between the germline ends. This CDR3 has 12 residues. Germline V gene data show CDR1 as DFQATT and CDR2 as SNEGSKA (reference sequence). Here the CDR3 reads CSASESGDTQYF. The CDR3 nucleotides are TGCAGTGCTAGTGAGTCGGGGGATACGCAGTATTTT.

About this clonotype itself: A much larger clone differs from this one at a single base, so this may be a read error. V usage is TRBV28 and J usage is TRBJ1-2; tentatively, D is TRBD1 (5 bases). Germline V gene sequence: CDR1 MDHEN, CDR2 SYDVKM. The CDR3 extends over 11 amino acids. V lost 3 bases and J 7 bases, leaving 6 bases between the germline ends. The CDR3 region has the DNA TGTGCCAGCAGTTTTGGGGCTGGCTACACCTTC. Its protein is CASSFGAGYTF.

This clonotype was detected only a few times. The chain couples TRBV5-6 to TRBJ2-1; 11 positions agree with TRBD2. The CDR3 is made up of 19 amino acids. CDR1 SGHDT and CDR2 YYEEEE come from the germline V gene. The J segment lost 0 bases and the V segment lost 0 bases, leaving 8 bases of the junction unmatched. CDR3 sequence reads: CASSLGRTSGSLSYNEQFF. For the CDR3, the DNA is TGTGCCAGCAGCTTGGGTCGGACTAGCGGGTCCCTCTCCTACAATGAGCAGTTCTTC.

The CDR3 sequence is CASSLQRLAHNEQFF. DNA for the CDR3: TGCGCCAGCAGTCTTCAGCGACTAGCGCACAATGAGCAGTTCTTC. V gene TRBV4-3 combines with J gene TRBJ2-1; TRBD2 matches at 8 bases. V was clipped by 6 bases and J by 5 bases; unmatched bases: 9. CDR1 LGHNA and CDR2 YSLEER come from the germline V gene. The CDR3 length is 15 residues.

The chain recombines TRBV4-3 with TRBJ1-4, with TRBD1 as a possible D gene (6 bases). Germline V gene sequence: CDR1 LGHNA, CDR2 YSLEER. V lost 2 bases to trimming and J lost 2 bases, with 9 bases between them. CDR3 length: 15 amino acids. The CDR3 loop reads CASSQPQGTNEKLFF. CDR3 DNA: TGCGCCAGCAGCCAACCACAGGGCACTAATGAAAAACTGTTTTTT.

This chain connects TRBV15 to TRBJ1-2; TRBD1 agrees at 10 bases. The germline CDR1 and CDR2 sequences are LNHNV and YYDKDF (reference sequence). This CDR3 region has 16 residues. Germline trimming cut 1 base from V and 4 bases from J; bases unmatched to any gene: 6. The CDR3 here is CATSRGGQGGAYGYTF. In DNA form, the CDR3 reads TGTGCCACCAGCAGAGGTGGACAGGGGGGGGCCTATGGCTACACCTTC.

This clonotype has just a few counts. V and J are TRBV5-1 and TRBJ2-5; TRBD2 matches at 8 bases. Germline V gives CDR1 SGHRS, CDR2 YFSETQ. This CDR3 has 19 residues. V lost 4 bases and J lost 1; bases outside the gene matches: 18. The CDR3 reads CASSLISGAQIRAQETQYF. CDR3 DNA: TGCGCCAGCAGCCTGATTAGCGGGGCTCAAATCCGGGCCCAAGAGACCCAGTACTTC.

The chain recombines TRBV7-9 with TRBJ1-4; D not resolved. V gave up 0 bases and J gave up 6 bases, with 14 bases separating them. Germline V lookup: CDR1 SEHNR, CDR2 FQNEAQ (reference sequence). The CDR3 loop spans 16 amino acids. In DNA, the CDR3 is TGTGCCAGCAGCTTAGCCGGAGACCTAGCGTATGAAAAACTGTTTTTT. This gives the protein CASSLAGDLAYEKLFF.

The V and J genes are TRBV24-1 and TRBJ2-1; TRBD2 matches 9 bases. The junction had 4 bases not matched to a gene; V was cut back by 8 bases and J by 0 bases. In germline, CDR1 is KGHDR, CDR2 SFDVKD. CDR3 size: 15 residues. DNA of the CDR3: TGTGCCACCAACCAACTAGCGGGCTCCTACAATGAGCAGTTCTTC. Translated: CATNQLAGSYNEQFF.

This clonotype came up many times. This sequence joins TRBV7-8 and TRBJ2-5; D ambiguous. Trimming removed 6 bases at V and 0 bases at J, with 11 bases between. CDR1 and CDR2 (germline): SGHVS, FQNEAQ. The CDR3 is 14 residues long. CDR3 bases: TGTGCCAGCAGTCGAGGACGGTACCAAGAGACCCAGTACTTC. It codes for CASSRGRYQETQYF.

The chain employs TRBV12-3 or TRBV12-4 and TRBJ1-1; D not resolved. Trimming stripped 4 bases from V and 4 bases from J, with 13 bases between. The CDR3 extends over 14 amino acids. CDR3 region: CASSYMARGTEAFF. CDR3 nucleotide sequence: TGTGCCAGCAGTTACATGGCGAGAGGCACTGAAGCTTTCTTT.

A few counts support this clonotype. V is TRBV25-1 and J is TRBJ2-3; D remains ambiguous. CDR1 and CDR2 (germline): MGHDK, SYGVNS. Trimming took off 4 bases at V and 1 base at J, with 12 bases between the two ends. The CDR3 is made up of 15 amino acids. DNA of the CDR3: TGTGCCAGCAGTGCCTGGAGAGGTGGCACAGATACGCAGTATTTT. It translates to CASSAWRGGTDTQYF.

The chain has TRBV7-2 and TRBJ1-3; D possibly corresponds to TRBD1 (5 bases). The V and J ends lost 1 base and 4 bases respectively, with 11 bases between them. The germline V gene encodes CDR1 SGHTA and CDR2 FQGNSA. This CDR3 is 15 amino acids long. CDR3 DNA: TGTGCCAGCAGCTTAGGCCAGGGAAGAGGAAACACCATATATTTT. Its translation: CASSLGQGRGNTIYF. The full variable domain, completed using reference TRBV7-2 and TRBJ1-3, is GAGVSQSPSNKVTEKGKDVELRCDPISGHTALYWYRQSLGQGLEFLIYFQGNSAPDKSGLPSDRFSAERTGGSVSTLTIQRTQQEDSAVYLCASSLGQGRGNTIYFGEGSWLTVV.

The sample holds a few counts of this clonotype. DNA of the CDR3: TGTGCCAGCAGCTCCAGGGAGGGGGAGACCCAGTACTTC. Protein product: CASSSREGETQYF. The chain couples TRBV7-2 to TRBJ2-5; 7 bases are a match to TRBD2. The CDR3 covers 13 residues. Per germline, CDR1 SGHTA and CDR2 FQGNSA. V lost 4 bases to trimming and J lost 5 bases; unmatched junction nucleotides: 4.

The gene calls are TRBV11-2 and TRBJ2-4, with 8 bases aligning to TRBD1. CDR3 size: 14 residues. J gave up 4 bases and V 6 bases, and 5 bases lay outside the gene matches. The germline V gene has CDR1 SGHAT and CDR2 FQNNGV. The CDR3 nucleotides read TGTGCCAGCAGGAAAACAGGGGGGAAAAACATTCAGTACTTC. Amino acid sequence: CASRKTGGKNIQYF.

The sample holds a few counts of this clonotype. The rearrangement uses TRBV20-1 and TRBJ1-3; TRBD1 agrees at 7 bases. The CDR3 length is 14 residues. With V trimmed by 3 bases and J by 7 bases, 9 bases remained unmatched. Germline CDR1 reads DFQATT; CDR2 reads SNEGSKA (reference sequence). The CDR3 DNA reads as TGCAGTGCTAGTGAATGGACAGGTACCAACACCATATATTTT. Translation: CSASEWTGTNTIYF.

This clonotype has only a few counts. CDR3 region: CASSLSLAGGSANEQFF. DNA for the CDR3: TGTGCCAGCAGCTTGTCATTAGCGGGAGGGTCGGCCAATGAGCAGTTCTTC. The chain combines TRBV5-4 with TRBJ2-5; TRBD2 agrees at 11 bases. The J call could be wrong; TRBJ2-1 is a better fit for the DNA end. Germline CDR1 is SGHNT and CDR2 is YYREEE (reference sequence). The CDR3 is 17 amino acids.

The CDR3 sequence is CASNTSRTGYNQPQHF. The CDR3 bases are TGTGCCAGCAACACCTCAAGGACAGGGTACAATCAGCCCCAGCATTTT. The rearrangement uses TRBV6-2 or TRBV6-3 and TRBJ1-5; 8 nucleotides line up with TRBD1. The germline gives CDR1 MNHEY, CDR2 SVGEGT. Trimming took 7 bases from V and 3 from J; bases not matched to a gene: 11. This CDR3 has 16 amino acids.

V and J are TRBV12-3 or TRBV12-4 and TRBJ2-1; the D gene is possibly TRBD1 (5 bases). The CDR3 covers 15 residues. V was clipped by 6 bases and J by 5 bases, with 17 bases between them. CDR3 coding DNA: TGTGCCAGCAGCATGGGGCTTTCGCGGCACAATGAGCAGTTCTTC. This codes for CASSMGLSRHNEQFF.